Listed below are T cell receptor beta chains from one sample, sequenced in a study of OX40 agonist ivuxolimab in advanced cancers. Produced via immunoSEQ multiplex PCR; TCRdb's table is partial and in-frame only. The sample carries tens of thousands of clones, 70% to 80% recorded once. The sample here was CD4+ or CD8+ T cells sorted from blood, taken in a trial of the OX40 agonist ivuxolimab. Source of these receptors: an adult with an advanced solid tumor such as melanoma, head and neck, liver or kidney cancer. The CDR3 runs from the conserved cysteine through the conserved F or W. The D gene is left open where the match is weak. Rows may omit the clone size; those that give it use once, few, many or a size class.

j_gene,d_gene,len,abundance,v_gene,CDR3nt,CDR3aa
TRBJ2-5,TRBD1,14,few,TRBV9,TGTGCCAGCAGCGCCTCCTCGACAGGGGAGACCCAGTACTTC,CASSASSTGETQYF
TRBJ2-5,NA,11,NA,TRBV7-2,TGTGCCAGCACCCCGGGGGAGACCCAGTACTTC,CASTPGETQYF
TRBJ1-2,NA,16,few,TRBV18,TGTGCCAGCTCACCGGGTGGGGGGCTGACGAACTATGGCTACACCTTC,CASSPGGGLTNYGYTF
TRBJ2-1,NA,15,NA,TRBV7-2,TGTGCCAGCAGCGGGACACCAAGCTCCTACAATGAGCAGTTCTTC,CASSGTPSSYNEQFF
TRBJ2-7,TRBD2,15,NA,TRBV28,TGTGCCAGCAGTCCCCGGACTAGCGGGGTTGACGAGCAGTACTTC,CASSPRTSGVDEQYF
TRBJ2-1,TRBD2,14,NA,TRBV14,TGTGCCAGCAGCCAGACTAGCGGGGGCCGGGAGCAGTTCTTC,CASSQTSGGREQFF
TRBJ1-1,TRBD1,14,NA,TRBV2,TGTGCCAGCAGTGAATGGGGGGTACAGGGGCCAGCTTTCTTT,CASSEWGVQGPAFF
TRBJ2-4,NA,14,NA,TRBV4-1,TGCGCCAGCAGCCAAGATTCGGCGTCTCGGATTCAGTACTTC,CASSQDSASRIQYF
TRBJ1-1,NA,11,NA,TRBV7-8,TGTGCCAGTCAGGGAAACACTGAAGCTTTCTTT,CASQGNTEAFF
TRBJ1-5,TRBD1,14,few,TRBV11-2,TGTGCCAGCAGCTTAGGGGCAGGGGGTTTGCCCCAGCATTTT,CASSLGAGGLPQHF
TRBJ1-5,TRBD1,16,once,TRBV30,TGTGCCTGGACCAACAAGGGACAGGGAGGCGGGCAGCCCCAGCATTTT,CAWTNKGQGGGQPQHF
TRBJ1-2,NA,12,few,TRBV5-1,TGCGCCAGCAGCGTTGACAGGAATGGCTACACCTTC,CASSVDRNGYTF
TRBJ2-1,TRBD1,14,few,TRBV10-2,TGCGCCAGCAGTGACCCGGGACAGGGGACTGAGCAGTTCTTC,CASSDPGQGTEQFF
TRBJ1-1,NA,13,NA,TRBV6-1,TGTGCCAGCAGTCTCAATAGGGGTGGTGAAGCTTTCTTT,CASSLNRGGEAFF
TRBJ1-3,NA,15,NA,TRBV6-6,TGTGCCAGCTGTAGGCTCCAGGGCTCTGGAAACACCATATATTTT,CASCRLQGSGNTIYF
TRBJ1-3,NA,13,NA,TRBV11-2,TGTGCCAGCTATGACGGCTTCCCAAACACCATATATTTT,CASYDGFPNTIYF
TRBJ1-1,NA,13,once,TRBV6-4,TGTGCCAGCAGTGTTGACAGGAACACTGAAGCTTTCTTT,CASSVDRNTEAFF
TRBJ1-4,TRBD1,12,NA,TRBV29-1,TGCAGCGTTAGGGACAGAAGGGAAAAACTGTTTTTT,CSVRDRREKLFF
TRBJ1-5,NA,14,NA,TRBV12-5,TGTGCTAGTGGTTTGGGGATGGGCAATCAGCCCCAGCATTTT,CASGLGMGNQPQHF